This T cell receptor beta chain comes out of a study of T cell responses to AZD1222 COVID-19 vaccine (dated by TCRdb to the early 2020s). Some background on the complete study: AZD1222 recipients with second doses at about 4 weeks or about 12 weeks were pooled, because spike-specific TCR depth and breadth did not differ between schedules. TCR sequencing was performed for about 250 trial participants, of whom 200 to 210 were given two doses of AZD1222 and 26 were given two doses of MenACWY control vaccine. Enrollment into the trials was organized by age into subgroups of 18-55, 56-69 and 70-plus years, and those subgroups contained roughly 160, 29 and 62 TCR-sequenced participants, respectively.

The CDR3 regions of human TCRbeta chains were analyzed by immunosequencing. Regarding the original processing steps: Repertoire TCRs were checked for matches against a reference library of SARS-CoV-2-specific TCRs that had been generated using the MIRA antigen-specificity platform. Breadth was defined as the fraction of unique TCRs that were SARS-CoV-2-associated. Depth was defined as the fraction of total T cells that were SARS-CoV-2-associated. Using the MIRA data, each spike-specific TCR was assigned both to the spike region to which the TCR was reactive and to a CD4 or CD8 class. Log10-transformed breadth and depth values were compared by one-way ANOVA with Sidak's multiple comparisons tests. TCRdb took over this immuneACCESS table, retaining in-frame rearrangements with V and J assigned. Such tables are incomplete; in checked studies, under half of the missing clones stem from an unresolved V gene, and the remainder is unexplained. That table is the source of V, J and clone size, and D and trimming were worked out from the DNA. The sample table shows 150,000 to 200,000 clones, and 93% are seen once. Approximately 3.9% of the sample is taken by the ten largest.

Regarding this clone: The antigen it binds to is not known. Base qualities were left out, and no much larger clone turns up one base away.

Overall study results and their limits: Epitopes outside the regions mutated in the B.1.351 and B.1.1.7 variants were reportedly recognized by nearly half of the unique spike-specific TCRs. Most participants were white British and females outnumbered males, and the authors suggested that clonal diversity may have been underestimated. The whole spike protein was spanned by vaccine-associated CD4 TCRs, and dominant responses were seen in regions 160-218 and 743-854. Because no day 14 peak-response samples were available, the repertoires could be characterized only after the peak T cell response. In the small 56-69-year group, the increase in depth fell short of significance, most likely because of low power. Spike-specific TCR breadth and depth rose significantly after two AZD1222 doses compared with day 0 and with MenACWY recipients. Conclusions about previously exposed vaccinees were limited because only six AZD1222 recipients were SARS-CoV-2 seropositive at baseline.

The sample's time point label, decoded: baseline before first vaccination. Vaccinee samples came from UK trials COV001 and COV002, including a single-blind randomized controlled phase 2/3 trial of AZD1222 (ChAdOx1 nCoV-19) in healthy adults. For TCRbeta chain sequencing, PBMC samples from trial participants were taken at day 0 and at day 28 after the second dose. The source is an adult in good health. Sequenced here: peripheral blood, sampled on day 0 of AZD1222 vaccination.

DNA sequence: TGTGCCAGCAGTGACGAACCGGGACAGGGGAGTTTCGGCTATGGCTACACCTTC. The resulting protein is CASSDEPGQGSFGYGYTF. The chain employs TRBV6-1 and TRBJ1-2; 10 bases in the junction line up with TRBD1. V is pruned by 3 bases and J by 4 bases, leaving 14 bases of the junction without a gene match. Spanning cysteine to phenylalanine, the CDR3 consists of 18 amino acids. Solely the CDR3 DNA is kept, with 54 bases framed from the first base. Reading the germline V gene gives CDR1 MNHNS and CDR2 SASEGT.